The next 18 T cell receptor beta chains were all read from a single sample in a study of shared clonotypes between healthy human individuals (dated by TCRdb to 2020 to 2022). The library was built by means of the immunoSEQ multiplex PCR assay. This immuneACCESS table, as held by TCRdb, lists in-frame sequences with V and J called but not all clones. Of the missing ones, under half trace to an unresolved V gene in checked studies; the others have no known cause. A total of roughly 1,100,000 clones appear in this sample, about three quarters of them only once. The ten largest account for roughly 1.4% of the sample. Sequencing was done on a sample of memory CD4+ T cells sorted from blood. Reading the label with the study, this specimen's cell subset or site is: CD45RA-negative fraction. Receptor source: a man aged 18 to 35 in good health.

The genes are TRBV14 and TRBJ1-2; a possible D gene is TRBD1 (6 bases). CDR1 and CDR2 (germline): SGHDN, FVKESK. Trimming removed 1 base at V and 7 bases at J, with 16 bases between. This CDR3 has 15 residues. CDR3 residues: CASSQAIRGASGYTF. The CDR3 coding sequence is TGTGCCAGCAGCCAAGCCATAAGGGGGGCAAGTGGCTACACCTTC.

Note on this clone: Within the sample, other DNA sequences also encode this same CDR3. The V and J genes are TRBV18 and TRBJ2-2, with D possibly TRBD1 on 6 matching bases. This CDR3 is built from 15 residues. Germline CDR1 KGHSH, CDR2 LQKENI. Trimming pared 3 bases from V and 1 base from J, leaving 9 bases between. The chain's CDR3 is CASSPSTGNTGELFF. In DNA, the CDR3 is TGTGCCAGCTCACCTTCGACAGGGAACACCGGGGAGCTGTTTTTT. Filled out from reference TRBV18 and TRBJ2-2, the complete variable domain reads NAGVMQNPRHLVRRRGQEARLRCSPMKGHSHVYWYRQLPEEGLKFMVYLQKENIIDESGMPKERFSAEFPKEGPSILRIQQVVRGDSAAYFCASSPSTGNTGELFFGEGSRLTVL.

This clone was seen only a few times. V usage is TRBV19 and J usage is TRBJ1-1, with a tentative D call TRBD1 (5 bases). Germline V gene lookup returns CDR1 LNHDA and CDR2 SQIVND (reference sequence). This CDR3 has 13 amino acids. V lost 3 bases and J 7 bases, leaving 12 bases between the germline ends. DNA of the CDR3: TGTGCCAGTAGTATCACTAGGGGCAATGAAGCTTTCTTT. It yields the protein CASSITRGNEAFF. The full variable domain, rest sourced from reference TRBV19 and TRBJ1-1, is DGGITQSPKYLFRKEGQNVTLSCEQNLNHDAMYWYRQDPGQGLRLIYYSQIVNDFQKGDIAEGYSVSREKKESFPLTVTSAQKNPTAFYLCASSITRGNEAFFGQGTRLTVV.

This clone has only a few counts. With only one base between it and a far larger clone, this is likely a read error. The chain joins TRBV9 to TRBJ2-2; D gene unclear. The CDR3 contains 12 residues. The germline V gene encodes CDR1 SGDLS and CDR2 YYNGEE. Trimming shortened V by 4 bases and J by 3 bases, and 4 bases separated the two germline ends. The chain's CDR3 is CASSTHTGELFF. The CDR3 DNA reads as TGTGCCAGCAGCACCCACACCGGGGAGCTGTTTTTT.

The chain is built from TRBV5-7 and TRBJ1-1, with TRBD1 matching over 11 bases. TRBV5-7 is an ORF, with its function uncertain. The CDR3 contains 16 residues. V lost 4 bases, J lost 5 bases, and 10 bases stayed unmatched. The CDR3 reads CASSTWTGGVGTEAFF. CDR3 in DNA: TGTGCCAGCAGCACCTGGACAGGGGGCGTAGGAACTGAAGCTTTCTTT.

V gene TRBV28 combines with J gene TRBJ2-1, with 9 bases aligning to TRBD1. The CDR3 length is 15 residues. CDR1 is MDHEN, CDR2 SYDVKM, per germline. V lost 3 bases, J lost 1 base, and 1 base stayed unmatched. The CDR3 sequence is CASSLGTGSYNEQFF. The DNA of the CDR3 is TGTGCCAGCAGTTTGGGGACAGGGTCCTACAATGAGCAGTTCTTC.

This chain links TRBV27 with TRBJ1-5; no clear D. The V gene's germline CDR1 is MNHEY and CDR2 SMNVEV (reference sequence). The CDR3 loop spans 14 amino acids. The V end was cut by 1 base, the J end by 7 bases, with 11 bases between. The CDR3 coding sequence is TGTGCCAGCAGTTTATACTCTTTTGACCAGCCCCAGCATTTT. Translated: CASSLYSFDQPQHF.

This chain links TRBV7-2 with TRBJ1-2; 8 nucleotides match TRBD1. The germline gives CDR1 SGHTA, CDR2 FQGNSA. The CDR3 has 14 amino acids. Losses at the gene ends were 5 bases for V and 3 bases for J; bases not matched to a gene: 5. The CDR3 protein is CASSADRGDYGYTF. CDR3 in DNA: TGTGCCAGCAGCGCCGACAGGGGTGACTATGGCTACACCTTC.

This sequence joins TRBV18 and TRBJ1-4; D gene ambiguous. Germline V CDR1 and CDR2: KGHSH, LQKENI. V lost 3 bases, J lost 8 bases, and 13 bases lay in between. The length of the CDR3 is 14 residues. The CDR3 DNA follows: TGTGCCAGCTCACCCCCAGTCGGACGGGAAAAACTGTTTTTT. This gives the protein CASSPPVGREKLFF.

As concerns this clone: Additional DNA sequences in this sample encode the identical CDR3. Here the CDR3 DNA reads TGTGCCAGCAGCTCAGGACAGGGCGGTAACTATGGCTACACCTTC. This sequence encodes CASSSGQGGNYGYTF. The chain has TRBV7-2 and TRBJ1-2, with 8 bases lining up with TRBD1. This CDR3 region has 15 residues. The trim removed 4 bases at V and 1 base at J, leaving 5 bases unmatched. CDR1 is SGHTA and CDR2 is FQGNSA in the germline V gene.

The V and J genes are TRBV19 and TRBJ1-2; D not certain. Per germline, CDR1 LNHDA and CDR2 SQIVND (reference sequence). V was clipped by 1 base and J by 0 bases, with 6 bases between them. The CDR3 covers 14 residues. CDR3 nucleotide sequence: TGTGCCAGTAGTATAGGGGCAGCTAACTATGGCTACACCTTC. Encoded protein: CASSIGAANYGYTF.

With regard to this clone: In the same sample, other DNA sequences code for this CDR3. This rearrangement joins TRBV2 to TRBJ2-2, with 8 positions matching TRBD1. From germline, CDR1 is SNHLY and CDR2 FYNNEI. This CDR3 has 12 residues. V lost 10 bases and J lost 3; bases outside the gene matches: 1. In nucleotides, the CDR3 is TGTGCCACGACAGGGGACACCGGGGAGCTGTTTTTT. Translated, it gives CATTGDTGELFF.

This rearrangement joins TRBV9 to TRBJ2-1; D might be TRBD2 (5 bases). The CDR3 contains 16 residues. From germline, CDR1 is SGDLS and CDR2 YYNGEE. Trimming took 7 bases from V and 0 from J, leaving 17 bases between them. The CDR3 sequence is CASGEGLPSSYNEQFF. The CDR3 DNA is TGTGCCAGCGGGGAAGGACTTCCGAGCTCCTACAATGAGCAGTTCTTC.

With regard to this clone: Other DNA sequences in the sample encode the same CDR3. The genes are TRBV6-6 and TRBJ2-2; D not certain. The V gene's germline CDR1 is MNHNY and CDR2 SVGAGI (reference sequence). The CDR3 spans 14 residues. Trimming pared 0 bases from V and 1 base from J, leaving 3 bases between. CDR3: CASSYSGNTGELFF. CDR3 DNA: TGTGCCAGCAGTTACTCGGGGAACACCGGGGAGCTGTTTTTT.

The genes are TRBV5-1 and TRBJ2-1; no clear D. Deletions cut 8 bases from V and 0 bases from J, with 6 bases between. The germline V gene has CDR1 SGHRS and CDR2 YFSETQ. This CDR3 contains 12 residues. The CDR3 bases are TGCGCCAGTTCTGACTCCTACAATGAGCAGTTCTTC. This codes for CASSDSYNEQFF.

V and J are TRBV29-1 and TRBJ2-1, with 12 positions matching TRBD2. The V gene's germline CDR1 is SQVTM and CDR2 ANQGSEA. The V gene end was trimmed by 6 bases and the J gene end by 8 bases; junction bases not matched to a gene: 17. This CDR3 comprises 17 residues. The CDR3 loop is CSVESTQTSGSRYEQFF. The CDR3 nucleotides are TGCAGCGTGGAATCAACTCAGACTAGCGGGAGTAGGTATGAGCAGTTCTTC.

This chain uses TRBV29-1 with TRBJ2-5, with D possibly matching TRBD2 (6 bases). Looked up from germline, CDR1 is SQVTM and CDR2 is ANQGSEA. The CDR3 extends over 12 amino acids. V lost 2 bases and J lost 4, with 8 bases in between. The CDR3, as DNA: TGCAGCGTTGAACGAGCGGGAGAGACCCAGTACTTC. It codes for CSVERAGETQYF.

The V and J genes are TRBV6-1 and TRBJ2-3, with 7 nucleotides matching TRBD2. Trimming at V came to 6 bases and at J to 0 bases, leaving 6 bases not matched to a gene. CDR1 is MNHNS, CDR2 SASEGT, per germline. CDR3 length equals 15 residues. Here the CDR3 reads CASSESGISTDTQYF. The CDR3 DNA reads TGTGCCAGCAGCGAAAGCGGGATTAGCACAGATACGCAGTATTTT.